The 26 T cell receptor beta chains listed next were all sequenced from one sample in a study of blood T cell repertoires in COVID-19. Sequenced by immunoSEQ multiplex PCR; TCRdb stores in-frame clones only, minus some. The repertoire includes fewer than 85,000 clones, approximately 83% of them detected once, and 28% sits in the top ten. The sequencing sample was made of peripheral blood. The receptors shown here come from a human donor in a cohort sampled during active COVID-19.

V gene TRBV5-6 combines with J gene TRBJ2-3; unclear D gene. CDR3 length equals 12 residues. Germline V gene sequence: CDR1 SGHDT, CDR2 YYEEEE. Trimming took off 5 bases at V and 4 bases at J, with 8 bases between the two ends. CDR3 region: CASSFNSDTQYF. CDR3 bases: TGTGCCAGCAGTTTCAATTCAGATACGCAGTATTTT.

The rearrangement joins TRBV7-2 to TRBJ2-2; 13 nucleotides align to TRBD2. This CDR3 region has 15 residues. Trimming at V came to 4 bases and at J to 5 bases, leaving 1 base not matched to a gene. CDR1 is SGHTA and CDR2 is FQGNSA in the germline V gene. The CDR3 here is CASSWGLAGTGELFF. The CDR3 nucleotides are TGTGCCAGCAGCTGGGGACTAGCGGGGACCGGGGAGCTGTTTTTT.

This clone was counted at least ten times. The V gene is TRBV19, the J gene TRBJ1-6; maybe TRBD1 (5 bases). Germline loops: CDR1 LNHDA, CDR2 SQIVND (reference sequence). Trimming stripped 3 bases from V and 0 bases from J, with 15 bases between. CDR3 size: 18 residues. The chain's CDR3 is CASSIAARVSSYNSPLHF. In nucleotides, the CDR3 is TGTGCCAGTAGTATTGCCGCCAGGGTGAGCTCCTATAATTCACCCCTCCACTTT.

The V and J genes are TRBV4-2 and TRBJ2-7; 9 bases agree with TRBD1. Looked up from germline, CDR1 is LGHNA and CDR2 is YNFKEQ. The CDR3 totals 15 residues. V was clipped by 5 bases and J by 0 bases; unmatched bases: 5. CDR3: CASSMGTGYSYEQYF. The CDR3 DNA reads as TGTGCCAGCAGCATGGGGACAGGGTACTCCTACGAGCAGTACTTC.

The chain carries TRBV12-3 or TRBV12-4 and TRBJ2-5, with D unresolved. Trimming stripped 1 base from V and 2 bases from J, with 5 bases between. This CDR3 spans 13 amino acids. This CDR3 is CASSLVRQETQYF. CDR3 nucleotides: TGTGCCAGCAGTTTAGTCAGACAAGAGACCCAGTACTTC.

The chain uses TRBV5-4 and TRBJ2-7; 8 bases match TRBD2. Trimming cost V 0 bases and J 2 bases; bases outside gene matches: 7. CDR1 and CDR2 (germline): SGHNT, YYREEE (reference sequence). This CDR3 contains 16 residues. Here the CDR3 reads CASSLGRGAVPYEQYF. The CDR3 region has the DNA TGTGCCAGCAGCTTGGGGCGGGGGGCAGTCCCCTACGAGCAGTACTTC. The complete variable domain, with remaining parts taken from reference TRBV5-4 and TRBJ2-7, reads ETGVTQSPTHLIKTRGQQVTLRCSSQSGHNTVSWYQQALGQGPQFIFQYYREEENGRGNFPPRFSGLQFPNYSSELNVNALELDDSALYLCASSLGRGAVPYEQYFGPGTRLTVT.

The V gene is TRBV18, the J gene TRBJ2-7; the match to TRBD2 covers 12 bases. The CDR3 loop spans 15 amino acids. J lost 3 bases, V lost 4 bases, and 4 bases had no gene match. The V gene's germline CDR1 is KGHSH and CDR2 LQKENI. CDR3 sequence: CASSQASGGGYEQYF. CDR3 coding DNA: TGTGCCAGCTCACAGGCTAGCGGGGGGGGCTACGAGCAGTACTTC.

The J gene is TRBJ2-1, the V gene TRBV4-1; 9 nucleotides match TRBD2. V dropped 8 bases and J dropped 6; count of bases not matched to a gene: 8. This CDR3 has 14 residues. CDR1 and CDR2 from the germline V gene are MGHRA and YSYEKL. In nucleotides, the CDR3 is TGCGCCAGCCGCGGACTAGCGAGGGGCAATGAGCAGTTCTTC. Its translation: CASRGLARGNEQFF.

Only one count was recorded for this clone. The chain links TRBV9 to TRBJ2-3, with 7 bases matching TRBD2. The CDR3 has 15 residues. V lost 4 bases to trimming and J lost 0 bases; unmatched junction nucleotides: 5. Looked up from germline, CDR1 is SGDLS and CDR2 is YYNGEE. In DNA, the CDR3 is TGTGCCAGCAGCCCAGGACTAGGGAGCACAGATACGCAGTATTTT. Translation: CASSPGLGSTDTQYF. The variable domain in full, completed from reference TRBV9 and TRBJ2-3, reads DSGVTQTPKHLITATGQRVTLRCSPRSGDLSVYWYQQSLDQGLQFLIQYYNGEERAKGNILERFSAQQFPDLHSELNLSSLELGDSALYFCASSPGLGSTDTQYFGPGTRLTVL.

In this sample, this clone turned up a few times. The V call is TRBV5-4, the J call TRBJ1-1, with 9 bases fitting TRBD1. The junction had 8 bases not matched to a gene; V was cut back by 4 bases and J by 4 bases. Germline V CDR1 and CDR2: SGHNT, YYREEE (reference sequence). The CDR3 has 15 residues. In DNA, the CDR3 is TGTGCCAGCAGCGTTGGGGACAGGGAGTTCACTGAAGCTTTCTTT. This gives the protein CASSVGDREFTEAFF.

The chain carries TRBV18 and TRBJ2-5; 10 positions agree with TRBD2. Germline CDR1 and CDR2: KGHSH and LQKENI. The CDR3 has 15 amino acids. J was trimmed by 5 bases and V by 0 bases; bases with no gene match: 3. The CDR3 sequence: CASSPPVAGGETQYF. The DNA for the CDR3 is TGTGCCAGCTCACCACCGGTAGCGGGGGGTGAGACCCAGTACTTC.

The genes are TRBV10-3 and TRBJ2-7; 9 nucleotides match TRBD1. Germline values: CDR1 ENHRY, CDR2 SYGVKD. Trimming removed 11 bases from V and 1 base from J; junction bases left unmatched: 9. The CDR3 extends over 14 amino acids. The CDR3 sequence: CAASYGTGSYEQYF. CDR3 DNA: TGTGCCGCCTCATACGGGACAGGGTCCTACGAGCAGTACTTC.

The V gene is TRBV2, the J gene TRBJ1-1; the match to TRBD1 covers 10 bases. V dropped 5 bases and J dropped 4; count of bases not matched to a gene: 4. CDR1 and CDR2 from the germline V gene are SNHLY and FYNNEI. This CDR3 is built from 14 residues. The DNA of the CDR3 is TGTGCCAGCAGTTCAGACAGGGGGCTCACTGAAGCTTTCTTT. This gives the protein CASSSDRGLTEAFF.

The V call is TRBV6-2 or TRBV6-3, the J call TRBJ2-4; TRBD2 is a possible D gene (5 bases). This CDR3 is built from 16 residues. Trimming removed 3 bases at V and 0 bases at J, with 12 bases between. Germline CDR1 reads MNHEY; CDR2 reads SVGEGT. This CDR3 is CASSYIGNLAKNIQYF. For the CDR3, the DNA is TGTGCCAGCAGTTATATCGGGAATCTAGCCAAAAACATTCAGTACTTC.

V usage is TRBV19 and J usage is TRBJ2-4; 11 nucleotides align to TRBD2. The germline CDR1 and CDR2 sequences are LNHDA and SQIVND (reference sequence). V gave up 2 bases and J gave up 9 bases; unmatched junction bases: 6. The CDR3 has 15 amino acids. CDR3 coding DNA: TGTGCCAGTAGTATACTAGCGGGGGGCCCGCTCATTCAGTACTTC. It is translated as CASSILAGGPLIQYF.

CDR3 nucleotides: TGTGCCAGCTCACCCCCCGCGCGATCCACCATATATTTT. It encodes CASSPPARSTIYF. The chain is built from TRBV18 and TRBJ1-3; D ambiguous. Germline assignment: CDR1 KGHSH and CDR2 LQKENI. V was cut by 3 bases and J by 9 bases, with 12 bases left in between. The CDR3 spans 13 residues.

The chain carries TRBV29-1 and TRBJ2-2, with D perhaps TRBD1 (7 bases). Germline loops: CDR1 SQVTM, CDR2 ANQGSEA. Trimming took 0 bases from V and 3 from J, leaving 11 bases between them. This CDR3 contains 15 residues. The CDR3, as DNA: TGCAGCGTTGAAGATCAGGGGGGCGACACCGGGGAGCTGTTTTTT. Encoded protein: CSVEDQGGDTGELFF.

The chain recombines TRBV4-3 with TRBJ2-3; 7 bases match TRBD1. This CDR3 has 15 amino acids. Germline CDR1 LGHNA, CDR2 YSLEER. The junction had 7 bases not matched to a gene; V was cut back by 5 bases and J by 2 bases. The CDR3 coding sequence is TGCGCCAGCAGCTCTCGGCAGGGGGTCACAGATACGCAGTATTTT. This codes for CASSSRQGVTDTQYF.

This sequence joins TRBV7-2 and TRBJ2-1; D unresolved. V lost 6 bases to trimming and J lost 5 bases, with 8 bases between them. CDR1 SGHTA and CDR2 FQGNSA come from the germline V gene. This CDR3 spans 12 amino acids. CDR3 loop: CASSLLHNEQFF. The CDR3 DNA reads TGTGCCAGCAGTCTACTTCACAATGAGCAGTTCTTC.

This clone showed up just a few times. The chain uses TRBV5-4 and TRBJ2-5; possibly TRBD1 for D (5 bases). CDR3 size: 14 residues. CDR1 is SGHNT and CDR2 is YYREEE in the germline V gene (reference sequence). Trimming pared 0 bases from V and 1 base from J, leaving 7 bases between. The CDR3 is CASSLGGAQETQYF. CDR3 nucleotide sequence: TGTGCCAGCAGCTTGGGTGGGGCCCAAGAGACCCAGTACTTC.

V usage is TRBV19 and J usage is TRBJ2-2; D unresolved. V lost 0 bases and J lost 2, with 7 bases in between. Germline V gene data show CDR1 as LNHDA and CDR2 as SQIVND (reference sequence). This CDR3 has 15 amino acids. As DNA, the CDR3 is TGTGCCAGTAGTATAGATCCAGGCAACACCGGGGAGCTGTTTTTT. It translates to CASSIDPGNTGELFF.

As DNA, the CDR3 is TGCGCCAGCAGCTTGGGCTGGCAGGGGGCGGATACGCAGTATTTT. This sequence encodes CASSLGWQGADTQYF. The chain recombines TRBV5-1 with TRBJ2-3; 8 bases map to TRBD1. Germline loops: CDR1 SGHRS, CDR2 YFSETQ. The CDR3 is made up of 15 amino acids. V dropped 0 bases and J dropped 6; count of bases not matched to a gene: 6.

The CDR3, as DNA: TGTGCCAGCAGCCACCCGGGGGGTTACAATGAGCAGTTCTTC. Encoded protein: CASSHPGGYNEQFF. V is TRBV3-1 (or the pseudogene TRBV3-2) and J is TRBJ2-1; TRBD2 aligns across 7 bases. Trimming took 3 bases from V and 4 from J; bases not matched to a gene: 3. The length of the CDR3 is 14 residues. The germline gives CDR1 LGHDT, CDR2 YNNKEL (reference sequence).

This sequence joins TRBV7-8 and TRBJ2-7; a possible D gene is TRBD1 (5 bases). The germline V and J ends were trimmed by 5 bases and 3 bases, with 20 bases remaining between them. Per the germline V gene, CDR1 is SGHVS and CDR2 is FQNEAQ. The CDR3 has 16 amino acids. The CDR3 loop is CASSVDSEIYFYEQYF. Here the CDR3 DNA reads TGTGCCAGCAGCGTTGACAGCGAAATTTATTTCTACGAGCAGTACTTC.

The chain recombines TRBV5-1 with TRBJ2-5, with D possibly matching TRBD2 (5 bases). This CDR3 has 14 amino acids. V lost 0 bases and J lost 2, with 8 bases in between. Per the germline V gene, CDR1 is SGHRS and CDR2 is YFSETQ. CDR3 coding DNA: TGCGCCAGCAGCTTGGATAGCGTTCAAGAGACCCAGTACTTC. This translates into CASSLDSVQETQYF. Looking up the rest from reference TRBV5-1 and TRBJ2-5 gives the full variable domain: KAGVTQTPRYLIKTRGQQVTLSCSPISGHRSVSWYQQTPGQGLQFLFEYFSETQRNKGNFPGRFSGRQFSNSRSEMNVSTLELGDSALYLCASSLDSVQETQYFGPGTRLLVL.

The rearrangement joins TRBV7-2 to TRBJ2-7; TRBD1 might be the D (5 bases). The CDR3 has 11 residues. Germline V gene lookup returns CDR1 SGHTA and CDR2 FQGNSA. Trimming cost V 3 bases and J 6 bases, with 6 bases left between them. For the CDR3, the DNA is TGTGCCAGCAGCTTTACAGGCGAGCAGTACTTC. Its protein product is CASSFTGEQYF.